Listed here is a single T cell receptor beta chain. These data belong to a study of blood T cell repertoires in COVID-19. Data came from immunoSEQ multiplex PCR; TCRdb stores just in-frame clones and leaves some out. The sample has around 250,000 clones; 80% to 90% are singletons. Germline CDR1 reads LNHDA; CDR2 reads SQIVND (reference sequence). The CDR3 spans 15 residues. With 5 bases removed from V and 4 bases from J, the gap between germline ends came to 17 bases. This receptor was obtained from a woman aged 40 to 50 who had been exposed to COVID-19. Sequenced sample: PBMCs or T cells enriched from blood (not recorded which). V and J are TRBV19 and TRBJ1-2; perhaps TRBD1 as D (5 bases). The CDR3 bases are TGTGCCAGTAGTGAACAAAGACAGTTCACCTATGGCTACACCTTC. Amino acid sequence: CASSEQRQFTYGYTF.